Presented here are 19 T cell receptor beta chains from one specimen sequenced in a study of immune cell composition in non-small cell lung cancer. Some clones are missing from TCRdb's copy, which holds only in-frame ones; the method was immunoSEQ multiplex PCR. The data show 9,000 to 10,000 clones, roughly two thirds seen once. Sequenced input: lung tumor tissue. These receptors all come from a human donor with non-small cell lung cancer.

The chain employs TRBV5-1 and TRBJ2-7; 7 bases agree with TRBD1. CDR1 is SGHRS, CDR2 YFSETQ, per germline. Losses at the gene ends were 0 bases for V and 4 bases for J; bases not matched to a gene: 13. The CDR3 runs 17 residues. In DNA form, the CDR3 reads TGCGCCAGCAGCTTGGTTGGATTCGGGACAGTGAATTACGAGCAGTACTTC. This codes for CASSLVGFGTVNYEQYF.

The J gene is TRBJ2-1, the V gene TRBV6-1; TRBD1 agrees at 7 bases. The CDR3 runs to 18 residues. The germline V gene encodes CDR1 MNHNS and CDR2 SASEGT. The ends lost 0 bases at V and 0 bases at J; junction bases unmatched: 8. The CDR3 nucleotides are TGTGCCAGCAGTGAAGCCTTGGGACAGCCGAGCTCCTACAATGAGCAGTTCTTC. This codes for CASSEALGQPSSYNEQFF.

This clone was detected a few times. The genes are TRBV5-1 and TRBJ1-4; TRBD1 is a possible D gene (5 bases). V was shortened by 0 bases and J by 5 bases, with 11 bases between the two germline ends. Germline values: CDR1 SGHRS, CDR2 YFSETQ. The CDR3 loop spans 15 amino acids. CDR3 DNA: TGCGCCAGCAGCTTGGCAGGGAACTCGAATGAAAAACTGTTTTTT. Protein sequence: CASSLAGNSNEKLFF.

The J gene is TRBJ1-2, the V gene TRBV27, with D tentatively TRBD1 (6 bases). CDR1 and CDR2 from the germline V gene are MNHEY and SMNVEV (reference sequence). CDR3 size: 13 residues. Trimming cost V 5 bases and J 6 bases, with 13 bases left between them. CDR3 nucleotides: TGTGCCAGCAGTCTCCGGAGGGACAATGGCTACACCTTC. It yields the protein CASSLRRDNGYTF.

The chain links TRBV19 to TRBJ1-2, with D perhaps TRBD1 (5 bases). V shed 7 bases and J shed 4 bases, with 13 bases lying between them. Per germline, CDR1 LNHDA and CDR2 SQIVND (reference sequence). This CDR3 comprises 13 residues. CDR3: CASNKGLLYGYTF. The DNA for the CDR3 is TGTGCCAGTAATAAGGGACTCCTCTATGGCTACACCTTC. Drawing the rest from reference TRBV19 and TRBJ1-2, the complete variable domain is DGGITQSPKYLFRKEGQNVTLSCEQNLNHDAMYWYRQDPGQGLRLIYYSQIVNDFQKGDIAEGYSVSREKKESFPLTVTSAQKNPTAFYLCASNKGLLYGYTFGSGTRLTVV.

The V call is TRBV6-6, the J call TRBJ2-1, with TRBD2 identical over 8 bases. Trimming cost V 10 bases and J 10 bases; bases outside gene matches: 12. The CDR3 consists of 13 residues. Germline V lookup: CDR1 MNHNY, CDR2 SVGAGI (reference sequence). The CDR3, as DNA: TGTGCCACCTCAGGGGTACTAGCGGCAGAGCAGTTCTTC. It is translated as CATSGVLAAEQFF.

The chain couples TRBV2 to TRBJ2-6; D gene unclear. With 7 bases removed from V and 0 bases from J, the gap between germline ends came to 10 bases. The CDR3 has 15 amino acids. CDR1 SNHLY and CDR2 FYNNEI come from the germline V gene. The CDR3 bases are TGTGCCAGCAATGACGGAAGCTCTGGGGCCAACGTCCTGACTTTC. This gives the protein CASNDGSSGANVLTF.

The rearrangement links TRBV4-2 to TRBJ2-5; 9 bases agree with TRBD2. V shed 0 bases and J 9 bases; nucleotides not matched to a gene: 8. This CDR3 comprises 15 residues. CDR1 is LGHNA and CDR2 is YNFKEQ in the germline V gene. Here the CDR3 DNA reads TGTGCCAGCAGCCAAGATGCGGCTAGCGGGGTGGCCCAGTACTTC. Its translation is CASSQDAASGVAQYF.

For the CDR3, the DNA is TGTGCCAGCAGTCCCCCACGGACAGATACGCAGTATTTT. Protein product: CASSPPRTDTQYF. V and J are TRBV28 and TRBJ2-3; no clear D. The CDR3 has 13 amino acids. The germline V gene encodes CDR1 MDHEN and CDR2 SYDVKM. Between the trimmed V and J ends, which lost 5 bases and 3 bases, there was a span of 9 bases.

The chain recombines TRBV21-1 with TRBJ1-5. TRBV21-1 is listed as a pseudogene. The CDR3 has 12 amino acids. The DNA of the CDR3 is TGTGCCAGCACGGCCACCAAGCAGCCCCAGCATTTT. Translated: CASTATKQPQHF.

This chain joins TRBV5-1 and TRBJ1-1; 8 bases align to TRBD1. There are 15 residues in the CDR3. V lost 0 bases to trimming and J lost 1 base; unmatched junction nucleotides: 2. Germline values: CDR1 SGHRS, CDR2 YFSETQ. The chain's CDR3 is CASSLDGQGNTEAFF. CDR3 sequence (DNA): TGCGCCAGCAGCTTGGATGGACAGGGGAACACTGAAGCTTTCTTT.

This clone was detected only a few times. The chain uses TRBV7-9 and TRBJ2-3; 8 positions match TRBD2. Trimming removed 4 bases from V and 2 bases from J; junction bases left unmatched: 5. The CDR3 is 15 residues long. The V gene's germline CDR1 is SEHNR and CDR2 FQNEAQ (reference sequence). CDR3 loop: CASSSSGGATDTQYF. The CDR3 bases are TGTGCCAGCAGCTCCTCCGGGGGGGCCACAGATACGCAGTATTTT.

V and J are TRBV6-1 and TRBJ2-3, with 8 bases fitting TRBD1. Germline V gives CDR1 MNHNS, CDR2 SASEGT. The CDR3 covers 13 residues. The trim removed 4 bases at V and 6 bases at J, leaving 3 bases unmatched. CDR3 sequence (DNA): TGTGCCAGCAGTGGGACAGGGTCCGATACGCAGTATTTT. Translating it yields CASSGTGSDTQYF.

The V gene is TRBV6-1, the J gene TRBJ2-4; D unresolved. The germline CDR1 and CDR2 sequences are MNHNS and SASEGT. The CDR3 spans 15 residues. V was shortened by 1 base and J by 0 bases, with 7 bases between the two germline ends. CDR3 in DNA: TGTGCCAGCAGTGAAGGGCGGTTAGCCAAAAACATTCAGTACTTC. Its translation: CASSEGRLAKNIQYF.

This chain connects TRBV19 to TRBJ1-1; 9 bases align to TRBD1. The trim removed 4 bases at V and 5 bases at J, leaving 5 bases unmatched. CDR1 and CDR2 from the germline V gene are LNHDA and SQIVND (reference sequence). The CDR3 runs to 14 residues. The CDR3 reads CASSTTGGWTEAFF. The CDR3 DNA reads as TGTGCCAGTAGTACAACAGGGGGCTGGACTGAAGCTTTCTTT.

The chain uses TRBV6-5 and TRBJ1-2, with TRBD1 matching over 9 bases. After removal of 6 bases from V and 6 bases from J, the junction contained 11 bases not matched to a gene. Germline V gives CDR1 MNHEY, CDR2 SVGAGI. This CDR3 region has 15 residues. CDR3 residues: CASSPRDRVRHGYTF. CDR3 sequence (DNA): TGTGCCAGCAGCCCCCGGGACAGGGTACGCCATGGCTACACCTTC.

Here the CDR3 reads CASSLVSTGQNIQYF. The CDR3 nucleotides read TGCGCCAGCAGCTTGGTTAGTACGGGACAAAACATTCAGTACTTC. This rearrangement joins TRBV5-1 to TRBJ2-4; the D gene could be TRBD1 or TRBD2 (5 bases each). Germline CDR1 is SGHRS and CDR2 is YFSETQ. Trimming left V 0 bases short and J 5 bases short, with 12 bases between. CDR3 length equals 15 residues.

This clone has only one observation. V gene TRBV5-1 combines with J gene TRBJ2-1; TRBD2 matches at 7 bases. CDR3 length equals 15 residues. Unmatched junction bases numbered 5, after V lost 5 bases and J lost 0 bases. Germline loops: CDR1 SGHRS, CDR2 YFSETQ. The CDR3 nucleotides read TGCGCCAGCAGGTCAACGGGGGGCTCCTACAATGAGCAGTTCTTC. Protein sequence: CASRSTGGSYNEQFF. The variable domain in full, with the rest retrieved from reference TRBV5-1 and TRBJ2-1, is KAGVTQTPRYLIKTRGQQVTLSCSPISGHRSVSWYQQTPGQGLQFLFEYFSETQRNKGNFPGRFSGRQFSNSRSEMNVSTLELGDSALYLCASRSTGGSYNEQFFGPGTRLTVL.

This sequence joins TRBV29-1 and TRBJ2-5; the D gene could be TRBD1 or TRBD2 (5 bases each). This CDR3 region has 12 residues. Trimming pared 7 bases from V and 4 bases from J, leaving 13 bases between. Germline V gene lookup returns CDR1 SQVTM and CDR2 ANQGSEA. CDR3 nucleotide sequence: TGCAGCGGAGGGGCCCGGGGAGAGACCCAGTACTTC. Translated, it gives CSGGARGETQYF.